What follows are 2 T cell receptor beta chains derived from one specimen sequenced in a study of cytomegalovirus exposure and HLA in healthy donors. Vbeta (60) and Jbeta (13) primers were used in the PCR. Here immunoSEQ multiplex PCR was the method, and the copy in TCRdb shows in-frame clones only, minus some. The table lists under 150,000 clones, 78% of them singletons. What was sequenced was PBMCs. Receptors were obtained from a male donor in good health and CMV-seronegative.

The gene calls are TRBV5-1 and TRBJ2-7; 8 nucleotides match TRBD1. Germline trimming cut 0 bases from V and 3 bases from J; bases unmatched to any gene: 2. This CDR3 comprises 14 residues. In germline, CDR1 is SGHRS, CDR2 YFSETQ. The chain's CDR3 is CASSLDGQGYEQYF. The CDR3 DNA reads as TGCGCCAGCAGCTTGGATGGACAGGGCTACGAGCAGTACTTC.

The chain recombines TRBV7-2 with TRBJ2-1, with 10 bases that match TRBD2. CDR3 length equals 14 residues. The trim removed 5 bases at V and 6 bases at J, leaving 4 bases unmatched. Germline V gene data show CDR1 as SGHTA and CDR2 as FQGNSA. CDR3 sequence: CASSTASGSNEQFF. The CDR3 DNA reads as TGTGCCAGCAGCACGGCTAGCGGGAGCAATGAGCAGTTCTTC.